The 30 T cell receptor beta chains below come from one sample, sequenced in a study of T cells after yellow fever vaccination. TCRdb used MiXCR to reprocess the 5' RACE reads, holding one entry per CDR3 protein. The sample comprises around 160,000 distinct CDR3 sequences, approximately 6.8% of which are singletons, and about 2.5% rests with the top ten. Material: CD4+ T cells sorted from PBMCs, obtained around 5 days after the first yellow fever vaccination. These receptors were collected from a young man who received the YFV17D yellow fever vaccine.

As concerns this clonotype: This may be a read error: a much more frequent sequence differs by one nucleotide. The J gene is TRBJ2-2, the V gene TRBV9; 7 positions match TRBD1. CDR1 is SGDLS and CDR2 is YYNGEE in the germline V gene. V was clipped by 0 bases and J by 7 bases; unmatched bases: 12. This CDR3 has 17 residues. CDR3 sequence reads: CASSVGHVTGTGGELFF. CDR3 nucleotides: TGTGCCAGCAGCGTAGGACATGTGACAGGGACGGGCGGGGAGCTGTTTTTT.

Ten or more counts support this clonotype. The genes are TRBV5-1 and TRBJ1-5; D uncertain. V lost 0 bases to trimming and J lost 5 bases, with 6 bases between them. Per germline, CDR1 SGHRS and CDR2 YFSETQ. The CDR3 runs to 13 residues. The CDR3 DNA is TGCGCCAGCAGCTTGGTACCGGATCAGCCCCAGCATTTT. Translated, it gives CASSLVPDQPQHF.

This clonotype was observed at least ten times. The chain is built from TRBV6-1 and TRBJ1-2, with 7 bases matching TRBD1. The CDR3 is made up of 15 amino acids. The junction had 7 bases not matched to a gene; V was cut back by 6 bases and J by 0 bases. Germline CDR1 is MNHNS and CDR2 is SASEGT. Written as DNA, the CDR3 is TGTGCCAGCAGACCTACAGGGGATTCTAACTATGGCTACACCTTC. It codes for CASRPTGDSNYGYTF.

The chain uses TRBV9 and TRBJ2-3, with D tentatively TRBD2 (5 bases). Germline CDR1 is SGDLS and CDR2 is YYNGEE. The V end lost 1 base, the J end lost 5 bases, and 8 bases lay between the germline ends. The CDR3 is 13 amino acids. Here the CDR3 reads CASSVLGRDTQYF. The DNA for the CDR3 is TGTGCCAGCAGCGTACTGGGGAGAGATACGCAGTATTTT.

This clonotype has ten or more counts. V gene TRBV6-5 combines with J gene TRBJ2-5; a possible D gene is TRBD2 (5 bases). Trimming cost V 2 bases and J 0 bases, with 13 bases left between them. Germline V gene sequence: CDR1 MNHEY, CDR2 SVGAGI. The CDR3 is 16 amino acids. The CDR3 is CASSYSVVGNQETQYF. CDR3 coding DNA: TGTGCCAGCAGTTACAGTGTAGTCGGGAACCAAGAGACCCAGTACTTC.

The V gene is TRBV5-4, the J gene TRBJ1-4, with D possibly being TRBD1 (5 bases). The CDR3 is made up of 14 amino acids. V was trimmed by 4 bases and J by 8 bases, leaving 15 bases between them. CDR1 and CDR2 from the germline V gene are SGHNT and YYREEE (reference sequence). CDR3 nucleotides: TGTGCCAGCAGCCCTCGGGGGGGACGAGAAAAACTGTTTTTT. Protein sequence: CASSPRGGREKLFF. Supplemented by reference TRBV5-4 and TRBJ1-4, the full variable domain reads ETGVTQSPTHLIKTRGQQVTLRCSSQSGHNTVSWYQQALGQGPQFIFQYYREEENGRGNFPPRFSGLQFPNYSSELNVNALELDDSALYLCASSPRGGREKLFFGSGTQLSVL.

V is TRBV7-2 and J is TRBJ1-2, with TRBD1 as a possible D gene (6 bases). Germline loops: CDR1 SGHTA, CDR2 FQGNSA. CDR3 length: 15 amino acids. V was shortened by 5 bases and J by 7 bases, with 20 bases between the two germline ends. DNA of the CDR3: TGTGCCAGCAGCCCAGGGGTCAGCCAAGGGACTGGCTACACCTTC. Protein product: CASSPGVSQGTGYTF.

This sequence joins TRBV5-1 and TRBJ2-2, with 9 nucleotides matching TRBD1. The V gene's germline CDR1 is SGHRS and CDR2 YFSETQ. With 4 bases clipped from V and 7 bases from J, the junction kept 11 bases outside the gene matches. This CDR3 region has 16 residues. CDR3 DNA: TGCGCCAGCAGCCCACCGGGACAGGGAGTTTACGGGGAGCTGTTTTTT. Encoded protein: CASSPPGQGVYGELFF.

This clonotype was detected only a few times. The V call is TRBV6-1, the J call TRBJ1-1; TRBD1 matches 12 bases. The J segment lost 4 bases and the V segment lost 5 bases, leaving 8 bases of the junction unmatched. Per the germline V gene, CDR1 is MNHNS and CDR2 is SASEGT. This CDR3 comprises 16 residues. DNA for the CDR3: TGTGCCAGCAGTCCGGGACAGGGGGCGTTAGGCACTGAAGCTTTCTTT. Encoded protein: CASSPGQGALGTEAFF.

This clonotype was counted at least ten times. The gene calls are TRBV5-1 and TRBJ1-1, with TRBD1 matching over 8 bases. Trimming at V came to 4 bases and at J to 7 bases, leaving 12 bases not matched to a gene. Per germline, CDR1 SGHRS and CDR2 YFSETQ. The CDR3 spans 15 residues. CDR3 protein: CASSRTTDRVIEAFF. For the CDR3, the DNA is TGCGCCAGCAGCCGGACTACGGACAGGGTTATTGAAGCTTTCTTT.

This clonotype has ten or more counts. DNA of the CDR3: TGTGCCAGCAGCGCGGGACACCGGGACACCGGGGAGCTGTTTTTT. Residues: CASSAGHRDTGELFF. This chain joins TRBV7-3 and TRBJ2-2; D might be TRBD1 or TRBD2, each matching 6 bases. The CDR3 length is 15 residues. Germline CDR1 and CDR2: SGHTA and FQGTGA. With 5 bases removed from V and 3 bases from J, the gap between germline ends came to 13 bases.

This clonotype has only a few counts. The chain joins TRBV5-1 to TRBJ2-5; D might be TRBD1 (6 bases). The CDR3 covers 15 residues. Trimming shortened V by 1 base and J by 2 bases, and 12 bases separated the two germline ends. The germline gives CDR1 SGHRS, CDR2 YFSETQ. The chain's CDR3 is CASSLLDRRQETQYF. Written as DNA, the CDR3 is TGCGCCAGCAGCTTGCTGGACAGACGACAAGAGACCCAGTACTTC.

This clonotype was recorded many times. The chain links TRBV7-9 to TRBJ2-1; 7 nucleotides line up with TRBD1. The CDR3 sequence is 13 residues long. Unmatched junction bases numbered 3, after V lost 3 bases and J lost 7 bases. Germline CDR1 SEHNR, CDR2 FQNEAQ (reference sequence). As DNA, the CDR3 is TGTGCCAGCAGCTTTTACAGGGGTAATGAGCAGTTCTTC. Protein product: CASSFYRGNEQFF.

This clonotype turned up a few times. This rearrangement joins TRBV12-3 or TRBV12-4 to TRBJ2-7; 8 positions agree with TRBD1. The V segment lost 5 bases and the J segment 2 bases; nucleotides outside the gene matches: 8. The CDR3 runs 15 residues. The CDR3 region is CASSGQGSETYEQYF. DNA of the CDR3: TGTGCCAGCAGTGGACAGGGCAGTGAAACCTACGAGCAGTACTTC.

There are a few counts of this clonotype. V gene TRBV12-3 or TRBV12-4 combines with J gene TRBJ1-6, with 7 bases fitting TRBD1. J lost 6 bases, V lost 6 bases, and 8 bases had no gene match. The CDR3 consists of 15 residues. In DNA, the CDR3 is TGTGCCAGCAGGACCCGGGACAGCTTTAATTCACCCCTCCACTTT. Translated, it gives CASRTRDSFNSPLHF.

This clonotype was seen more than once but under ten times. The V and J genes are TRBV6-1 and TRBJ2-7, with TRBD2 identical over 9 bases. Trimming at V came to 7 bases and at J to 0 bases, leaving 4 bases not matched to a gene. Per the germline V gene, CDR1 is MNHNS and CDR2 is SASEGT. This CDR3 has 14 residues. This CDR3 is CASTSGVNSYEQYF. CDR3 DNA: TGTGCCAGCACTAGCGGGGTAAACTCCTACGAGCAGTACTTC.

The table lists this clonotype with many counts. V usage is TRBV7-2 and J usage is TRBJ2-7, with 8 bases that match TRBD2. CDR1 and CDR2 (germline): SGHTA, FQGNSA. The CDR3 consists of 13 residues. Trimming removed 3 bases from V and 3 bases from J; junction bases left unmatched: 1. This CDR3 is CASSFLAGYEQYF. The CDR3 DNA is TGTGCCAGCAGCTTCCTAGCGGGCTACGAGCAGTACTTC.

This clonotype came up a few times. The genes are TRBV29-1 and TRBJ1-1; 7 bases are a match to TRBD1. Per the germline V gene, CDR1 is SQVTM and CDR2 is ANQGSEA. Germline trimming cut 5 bases from V and 1 base from J; bases unmatched to any gene: 4. This CDR3 has 13 residues. The CDR3 DNA reads as TGCAGCGTTTTCAGGGGGAGGAACACTGAAGCTTTCTTT. As protein: CSVFRGRNTEAFF.

The sample holds many counts of this clonotype. The chain employs TRBV12-3 or TRBV12-4 and TRBJ2-3; D is perhaps TRBD1 or TRBD2 (6 bases each). CDR3 length: 15 amino acids. Trimming took 7 bases from V and 0 from J, leaving 14 bases between them. The DNA for the CDR3 is TGTGCCAGCAACCTTCGAGGGGGGAGCACAGATACGCAGTATTTT. Translated: CASNLRGGSTDTQYF.

This sequence joins TRBV20-1 and TRBJ2-3; weak D call: TRBD2 (5 bases). This CDR3 comprises 14 residues. With 6 bases removed from V and 3 bases from J, the gap between germline ends came to 16 bases. Germline-derived CDR1 and CDR2 are DFQATT and SNEGSKA (reference sequence). The CDR3 here is CSARTPDRTDTQYF. The CDR3 DNA reads TGCAGTGCCCGGACTCCAGATAGGACAGATACGCAGTATTTT.

The J gene is TRBJ1-6, the V gene TRBV6-2 or TRBV6-3; a possible D gene is TRBD1 (5 bases). CDR1 and CDR2 from the germline V gene are MNHEY and SVGEGT. The CDR3 length is 17 residues. Trimming removed 7 bases from V and 10 bases from J, with 26 bases in between. The DNA of the CDR3 is TGTGCCAGCAAGCGCTCAACCGGGACTTTGGTGAGATCACCCCTCCACTTT. As protein: CASKRSTGTLVRSPLHF.

This clonotype was found many times. The chain carries TRBV10-1 and TRBJ2-2; no definite D call. Germline CDR1 WNHNN, CDR2 SYGVQD (reference sequence). Trimming pared 3 bases from V and 4 bases from J, leaving 9 bases between. This CDR3 contains 14 residues. CDR3 nucleotides: TGCGCCAGCAGTGAATGGACCCTCACCGGGGAGCTGTTTTTT. Protein: CASSEWTLTGELFF.

V gene TRBV9 combines with J gene TRBJ2-5, with TRBD1 identical over 11 bases. This CDR3 has 15 residues. Germline V gene sequence: CDR1 SGDLS, CDR2 YYNGEE. The ends lost 0 bases at V and 5 bases at J; junction bases unmatched: 3. CDR3 residues: CASSVGTGGAETQYF. CDR3 bases: TGTGCCAGCAGCGTAGGGACAGGGGGCGCGGAGACCCAGTACTTC.

This clonotype was seen more than once but under ten times. The gene calls are TRBV5-1 and TRBJ1-1; D possibly corresponds to TRBD1 (5 bases). This CDR3 spans 15 amino acids. V lost 3 bases and J 0 bases, leaving 12 bases between the germline ends. Germline V CDR1 and CDR2: SGHRS, YFSETQ. This chain's CDR3 is CASSSALTVNTEAFF. CDR3 DNA sequence: TGCGCCAGCAGCTCCGCTCTGACAGTGAACACTGAAGCTTTCTTT.

This clonotype was recorded a few times. The chain carries TRBV4-3 and TRBJ2-6; D remains ambiguous. The V gene's germline CDR1 is LGHNA and CDR2 YSLEER. The V end lost 0 bases, the J end lost 0 bases, and 9 bases lay between the germline ends. CDR3 length: 17 amino acids. CDR3 residues: CASSQEVASSGANVLTF. CDR3 nucleotides: TGCGCCAGCAGCCAAGAAGTCGCGAGCTCTGGGGCCAACGTCCTGACTTTC.

This clonotype was detected many times. V gene TRBV7-6 combines with J gene TRBJ1-5; no firm D call. Germline CDR1 is SGHVS and CDR2 is FNYEAQ. V lost 5 bases to trimming and J lost 4 bases, with 12 bases between them. The CDR3 extends over 14 amino acids. The CDR3 loop reads CASSPAGPNQPQHF. The CDR3 bases are TGTGCCAGCAGCCCCGCAGGACCGAATCAGCCCCAGCATTTT.

This clonotype was detected only a few times. V and J are TRBV5-1 and TRBJ2-3, with a weak D call TRBD2 (5 bases). The CDR3 has 14 amino acids. Trimming pared 3 bases from V and 3 bases from J, leaving 11 bases between. Germline lookup yields CDR1 SGHRS and CDR2 YFSETQ. The DNA for the CDR3 is TGCGCCAGCAGCTCCCGGGGTGAGACAGATACGCAGTATTTT. This encodes CASSSRGETDTQYF.

This clonotype was recorded many times. This chain uses TRBV9 with TRBJ1-6; D gene ambiguous. Germline values: CDR1 SGDLS, CDR2 YYNGEE. Trimming removed 3 bases from V and 0 bases from J, with 7 bases in between. CDR3 length: 15 residues. The CDR3 region has the DNA TGTGCCAGCAGCGCGGACGTCTCCTATAATTCACCCCTCCACTTT. It specifies CASSADVSYNSPLHF.

This chain joins TRBV7-2 and TRBJ2-3; D could derive from TRBD1 or TRBD2 (6 bases each). The CDR3 is 15 residues long. Trimming left V 5 bases short and J 0 bases short, with 12 bases between. The germline CDR1 and CDR2 sequences are SGHTA and FQGNSA. The CDR3 sequence: CASSTPGASTDTQYF. For the CDR3, the DNA is TGTGCCAGCAGCACACCGGGGGCCAGCACAGATACGCAGTATTTT.

This clonotype was observed many times. J is TRBJ2-1 and V is TRBV30, with unresolved D. Germline V gene lookup returns CDR1 GTSNPN and CDR2 SVGIG (reference sequence). The ends were cut back, 0 bases at V and 10 bases at J, with 7 bases in the middle. CDR3 size: 11 residues. The CDR3 protein is CAWSVEIEQFF. The CDR3 region has the DNA TGTGCCTGGAGTGTCGAGATCGAGCAGTTCTTC.